This section outlines one TCR beta chain sequence together with its context. This entry comes from a study of patients and donors after allogeneic stem cell transplantation. One entry per CDR3 protein, called by TCRdb with MiXCR from the RT-PCR reads. The sample holds roughly 940,000 distinct CDR3 sequences; 15% to 20% are singletons and the top ten take 6%. Trimming at V came to 1 base and at J to 0 bases, leaving 3 bases not matched to a gene. This CDR3 is 17 amino acids long. The rearrangement joins TRBV12-3 or TRBV12-4 to TRBJ1-1; TRBD1 matches 12 bases. Sequencing input: blood, either unsorted or a sorted T cell fraction (not recorded which). The sequence derives from a human donor who was either an allogeneic HSCT recipient or a stem cell or donor lymphocyte infusion donor (not recorded which). It is not recorded whose cells these are; they may come from a transplant donor. CDR3 in amino acids: CASSLGDRGPMNTEAFF. CDR3 DNA sequence: TGTGCCAGCAGTTTAGGGGACAGGGGGCCCATGAACACTGAAGCTTTCTTT.